Given below is one T cell receptor (beta chain) in context. Its antigen remains unidentified. Per-nucleotide qualities are absent, and no much larger clonotype sits a single base away. This sample was taken from a study of blood T cell repertoires in COVID-19 (dated by TCRdb to 2018 to 2020). With respect to the entire study: The collaborator samples originated in the United States, Italy and Spain and spanned the acute and convalescent phases of COVID-19. The prospective study material was composed of cDNA or gDNA derived from T cells, B-cell-depleted T cells, or PBMCs. Subjects who had been exposed to COVID-19, were actively infected with it, or had recovered from it provided the deeply sampled blood TCRbeta repertoires that made up the dataset. The repertoires were released in a freely available public database intended as a resource for research on the immune response to SARS-CoV-2. Samples were obtained from the ongoing ImmuneRACE study (first 160 participants) and from 1,200 or so subjects provided by 6 global collaborators. A de-identified subject ID, COVID-19 status, age in years and sex were almost always included in the sample metadata. Where HLA class I and class II types were available, the types were taken from metadata supplied by the sample provider, not from assay-based typing. What the study reported, not specific to this receptor: How much clinical and demographic metadata was included differed by source and by participant, and the metadata was provided uncurated.

Whole blood was collected in K2EDTA tubes by collaborating institutions according to the institutions' own protocols. For TCRbeta analysis, collaborator samples were shipped as frozen whole blood, as isolated PBMCs, or as DNA extracted from either sample type. The germline V gene provides CDR1 MDHEN and CDR2 SYDVKM. The CDR3 runs 15 amino acids, cysteine and phenylalanine included. The entry retains the CDR3 DNA only, 45 bases that are in frame from base 1. After removal of 5 bases from V and 5 bases from J, the junction retains 6 bases not matched to a gene. TCRbeta CDR3 regions were amplified from genomic DNA by means of the immunoSEQ Assay, a bias-controlled multiplex PCR. From the authors' description of their analysis: The number of nucleated cells in each sample was estimated from the amplification of reference gene primers within the assay. To quantify the absolute abundance of each unique TCRbeta CDR3 rearrangement, sequence reads were collapsed and filtered. Productive Simpson clonality was computed per sample as the square root of Simpson's diversity index over productive rearrangements. TCRdb carries this immuneACCESS record with in-frame sequences only. Its versions omit some clonotypes, under half of them owing to an unresolved V gene in the studies checked, with the rest unexplained. V, J and clone size are taken as reported in that table, and D and trimming were inferred from the DNA itself. For this sample there are about 160,000 clones; about 93% appear just once. The top ten hold 3.5% to 5% of the sample.

This clonotype originated in a woman aged 50 to 60 with acute or convalescent COVID-19. The sequenced sample was peripheral blood. The V gene is TRBV28 and the J gene is TRBJ2-1; TRBD2 fits 10 bases in the junction. In nucleotides, the sequence is TGTGCCAGCAGTCAGGGACTAGCGTCACACAATGAGCAGTTCTTC. Its protein reads: CASSQGLASHNEQFF.